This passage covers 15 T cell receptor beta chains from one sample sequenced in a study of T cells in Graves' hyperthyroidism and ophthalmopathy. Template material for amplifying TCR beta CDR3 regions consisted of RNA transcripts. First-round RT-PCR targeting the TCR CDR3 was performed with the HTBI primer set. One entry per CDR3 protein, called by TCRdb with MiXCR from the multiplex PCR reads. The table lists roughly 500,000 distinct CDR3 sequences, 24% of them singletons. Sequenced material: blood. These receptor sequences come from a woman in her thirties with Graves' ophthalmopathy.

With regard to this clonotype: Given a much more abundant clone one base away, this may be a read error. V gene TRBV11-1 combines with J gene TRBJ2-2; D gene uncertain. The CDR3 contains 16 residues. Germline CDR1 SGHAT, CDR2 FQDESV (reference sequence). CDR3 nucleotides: TGTGCCAACAGCTTCCCCGGGTATGGGGACACCGGGGAGCTGTTTTTT. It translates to CANSFPGYGDTGELFF.

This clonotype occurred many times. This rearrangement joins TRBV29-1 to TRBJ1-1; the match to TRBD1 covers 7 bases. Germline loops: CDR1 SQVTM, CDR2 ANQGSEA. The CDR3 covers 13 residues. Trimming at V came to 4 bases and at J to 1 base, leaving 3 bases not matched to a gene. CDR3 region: CSVAGQQNTEAFF. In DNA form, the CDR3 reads TGCAGCGTTGCGGGACAGCAGAACACTGAAGCTTTCTTT.

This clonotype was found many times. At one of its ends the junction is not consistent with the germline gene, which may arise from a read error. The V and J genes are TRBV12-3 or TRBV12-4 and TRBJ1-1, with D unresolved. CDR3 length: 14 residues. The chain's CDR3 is CASRLAGWGTEAFF. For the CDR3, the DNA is TGTGCCAGCAGGTTAGCCGGGTGGGGCACTGAAGCTTTCTTT.

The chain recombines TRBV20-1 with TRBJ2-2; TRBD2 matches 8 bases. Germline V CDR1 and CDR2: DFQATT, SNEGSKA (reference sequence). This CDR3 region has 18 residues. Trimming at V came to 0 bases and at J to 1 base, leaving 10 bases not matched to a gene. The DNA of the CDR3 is TGCAGTGCTAGAGATTACGGGGGCGGGAGGTTGAACACCGGGGAGCTGTTTTTT. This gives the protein CSARDYGGGRLNTGELFF.

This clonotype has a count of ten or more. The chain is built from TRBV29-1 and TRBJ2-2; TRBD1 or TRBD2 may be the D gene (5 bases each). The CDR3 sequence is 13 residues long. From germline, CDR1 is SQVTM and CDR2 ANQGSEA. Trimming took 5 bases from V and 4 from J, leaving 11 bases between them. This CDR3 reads CSVQRGSTGELFF. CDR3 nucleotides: TGCAGCGTTCAGAGGGGCAGCACCGGGGAGCTGTTTTTT.

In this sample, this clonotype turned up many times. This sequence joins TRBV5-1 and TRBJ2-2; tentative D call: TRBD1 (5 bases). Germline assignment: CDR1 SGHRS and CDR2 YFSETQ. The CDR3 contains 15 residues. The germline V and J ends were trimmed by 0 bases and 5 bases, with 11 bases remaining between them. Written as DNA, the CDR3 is TGCGCCAGCAGCTTGGCGTGGACACAAACCGGGGAGCTGTTTTTT. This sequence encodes CASSLAWTQTGELFF.

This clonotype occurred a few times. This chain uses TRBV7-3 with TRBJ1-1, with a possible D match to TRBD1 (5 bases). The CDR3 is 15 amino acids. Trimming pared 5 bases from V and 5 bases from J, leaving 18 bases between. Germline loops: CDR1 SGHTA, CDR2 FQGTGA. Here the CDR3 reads CASSPSAGGMTEAFF. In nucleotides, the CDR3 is TGTGCCAGCAGCCCCTCGGCTGGGGGAATGACTGAAGCTTTCTTT.

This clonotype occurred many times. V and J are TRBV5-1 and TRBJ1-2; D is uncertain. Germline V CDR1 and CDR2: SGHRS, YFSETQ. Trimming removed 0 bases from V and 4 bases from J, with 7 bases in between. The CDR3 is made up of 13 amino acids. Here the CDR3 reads CASSLDVIYGYTF. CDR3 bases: TGCGCCAGCAGCTTGGATGTAATCTATGGCTACACCTTC.

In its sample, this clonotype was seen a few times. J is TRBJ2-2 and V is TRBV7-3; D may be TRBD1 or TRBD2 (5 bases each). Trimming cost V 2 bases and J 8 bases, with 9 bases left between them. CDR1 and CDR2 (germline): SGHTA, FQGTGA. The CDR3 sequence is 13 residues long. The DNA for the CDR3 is TGTGCCAGCAGCTTATTGGGGGAAGGGGAGCTGTTTTTT. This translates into CASSLLGEGELFF.

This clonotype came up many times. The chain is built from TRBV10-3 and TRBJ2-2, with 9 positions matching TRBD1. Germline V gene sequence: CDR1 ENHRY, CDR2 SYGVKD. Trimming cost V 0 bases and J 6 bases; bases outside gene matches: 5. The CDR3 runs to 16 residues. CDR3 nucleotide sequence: TGTGCCATCAGTGAGTCGATGGGACAGGGTTCCGGGGAGCTGTTTTTT. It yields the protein CAISESMGQGSGELFF.

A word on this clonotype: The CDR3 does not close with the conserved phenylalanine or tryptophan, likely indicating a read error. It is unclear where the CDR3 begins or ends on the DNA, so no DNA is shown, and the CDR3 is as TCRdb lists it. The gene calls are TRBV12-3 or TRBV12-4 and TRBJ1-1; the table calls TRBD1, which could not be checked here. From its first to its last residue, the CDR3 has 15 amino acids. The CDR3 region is CASRRGQGANTEAVI.

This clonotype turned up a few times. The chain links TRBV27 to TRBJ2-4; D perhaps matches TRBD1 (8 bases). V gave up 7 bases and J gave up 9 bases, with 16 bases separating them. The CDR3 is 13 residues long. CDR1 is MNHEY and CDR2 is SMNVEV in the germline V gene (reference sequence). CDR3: CASTPTGGGIQYF. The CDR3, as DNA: TGTGCCAGCACCCCAACAGGGGGGGGCATTCAGTACTTC.

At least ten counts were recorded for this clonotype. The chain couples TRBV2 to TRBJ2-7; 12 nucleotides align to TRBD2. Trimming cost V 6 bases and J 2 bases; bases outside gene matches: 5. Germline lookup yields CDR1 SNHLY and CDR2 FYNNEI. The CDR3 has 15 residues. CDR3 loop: CASSPTSGGTYEQYF. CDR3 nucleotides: TGTGCCAGCAGCCCCACTAGCGGGGGGACCTACGAGCAGTACTTC. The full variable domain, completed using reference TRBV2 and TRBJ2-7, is EPEVTQTPSHQVTQMGQEVILRCVPISNHLYFYWYRQILGQKVEFLVSFYNNEISEKSEIFDDQFSVERPDGSNFTLKIRSTKLEDSAMYFCASSPTSGGTYEQYFGPGTRLTVT.

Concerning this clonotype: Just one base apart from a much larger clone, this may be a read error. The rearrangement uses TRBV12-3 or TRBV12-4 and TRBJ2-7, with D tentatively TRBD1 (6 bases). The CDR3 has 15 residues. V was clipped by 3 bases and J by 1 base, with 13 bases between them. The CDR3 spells CASSFKGVGSYEQYF. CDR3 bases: TGTGCCAGCAGTTTTAAGGGGGTTGGGTCCTACGAGCAGTACTTC.

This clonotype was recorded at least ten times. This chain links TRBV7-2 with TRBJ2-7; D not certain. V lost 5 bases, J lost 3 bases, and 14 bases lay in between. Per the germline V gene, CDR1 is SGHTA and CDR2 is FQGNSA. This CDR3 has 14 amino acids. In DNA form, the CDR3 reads TGTGCCAGCAGCACCCAAAGGACGGTCTACGAGCAGTACTTC. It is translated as CASSTQRTVYEQYF.